This TCR beta chain was sequenced in a study of beta chain features in type 1 diabetes. Across the whole study: The patients were much like the healthy donors in age, gender and cell yields. Study results and caveats: A moderate, significant TCRB CDR3 shortening appeared in type 1 diabetes across four CD4+ subsets. For patients, the naive, central memory and Treg TCRB repertoires appeared more alike than for healthy donors.

Expressed TCRB transcripts were sequenced because the entire RNA isolate underwent reverse transcription. Average reads for naive, central memory and regulatory T cell samples were several million. Profiling relied on immunoSEQ multiplex PCR, and the TCRdb table lists in-frame clones only, not all of them. The table has 45,000 to 65,000 clones, around 56% seen once; the top ten hold 2.6%. A heparinised blood draw that averaged about 100 mL was obtained once from each donor. In regard to this clone: Antigen specificity is unknown.

Trimming removed 4 bases at V and 8 bases at J, with 12 bases between. The CDR3 loop spans 13 amino acids. Per the germline V gene, CDR1 is MNHEY and CDR2 is SMNVEV (reference sequence). The source material was Tregs from blood. This chain links TRBV27 with TRBJ2-4, with D possibly matching TRBD2 (7 bases). This receptor was obtained from a woman aged 40 to 50 with type 1 diabetes. The CDR3 DNA sequence: TGTGCCAGCAGTTCCACAGGGAGGGACATTCAGTACTTC. This codes for CASSSTGRDIQYF.